The 20 T cell receptor beta chains given below trace back to one sample, sequenced in a study of cytomegalovirus exposure and HLA in healthy donors (dated by TCRdb to about 2017). The library was prepared using the immunoSEQ multiplex PCR assay. A mixture of 60 forward primers for TCR Vbeta segments and 13 reverse primers for TCR Jbeta segments was used in the multiplex PCR. The source is immuneACCESS, and TCRdb retained only in-frame sequences with V and J called. Part of the clones is not carried over; for the studies checked, unresolved V genes explain less than half of this, and the remainder is unexplained. The sample includes 150,000 to 200,000 clones, with 85% observed a single time. The ten largest clones represent about 2.3% of the sample. Sequencing was performed on PBMCs. These receptor sequences come from a woman aged 45 to 65 in good health and CMV-seronegative.

V is TRBV7-3 and J is TRBJ2-1; 10 bases map to TRBD2. Germline V gene data show CDR1 as SGHTA and CDR2 as FQGTGA. V was pared by 4 bases and J by 4 bases, with 7 bases of the junction left unmatched. The CDR3 is made up of 16 amino acids. The DNA of the CDR3 is TGTGCCAGCAGCTCCGAGAGCGGGAGGGAATACAATGAGCAGTTCTTC. Protein: CASSSESGREYNEQFF.

This chain uses TRBV2 with TRBJ2-1; D not resolved. CDR1 and CDR2 (germline): SNHLY, FYNNEI. Trimming took 4 bases from V and 7 from J, leaving 2 bases between them. This CDR3 has 10 amino acids. The CDR3 loop reads CASSANEQFF. The CDR3 DNA reads TGTGCCAGCAGTGCGAATGAGCAGTTCTTC.

The chain employs TRBV6-6 and TRBJ1-2; TRBD1 matches 8 bases. Germline assignment: CDR1 MNHNY and CDR2 SVGAGI (reference sequence). CDR3 length: 16 amino acids. Germline trimming cut 1 base from V and 2 bases from J; bases unmatched to any gene: 6. In DNA, the CDR3 is TGTGCCAGCAGTTACTTTGGTCAGGGGGCAAACTATGGCTACACCTTC. The encoded protein is CASSYFGQGANYGYTF.

This clone turned up a few times. CDR3 amino acids: CASSGRAGDTQYF. CDR3 in DNA: TGTGCCAGCAGCGGGAGGGCCGGAGATACGCAGTATTTT. The V call is TRBV9, the J call TRBJ2-3; the D gene is possibly TRBD2 (6 bases). This CDR3 contains 13 residues. Germline CDR1 and CDR2: SGDLS and YYNGEE. V was shortened by 3 bases and J by 5 bases, with 10 bases between the two germline ends.

CDR3 amino acids: CASSEQLHYNSPLHF. Here the CDR3 DNA reads TGTGCCAGCAGTGAACAGTTACACTATAATTCACCCCTCCACTTT. The rearrangement links TRBV2 to TRBJ1-6; D gene unclear. The CDR3 runs to 15 residues. Germline CDR1 reads SNHLY; CDR2 reads FYNNEI. V lost 2 bases, J lost 3 bases, and 8 bases lay in between.

V gene TRBV27 combines with J gene TRBJ2-7; 8 bases map to TRBD1. Germline CDR1 reads MNHEY; CDR2 reads SMNVEV (reference sequence). The junction had 7 bases not matched to a gene; V was cut back by 3 bases and J by 3 bases. The CDR3 covers 15 residues. The CDR3 DNA follows: TGTGCCAGCAGTTTTGGCACAGGGGGTAACTACGAGCAGTACTTC. Its translation is CASSFGTGGNYEQYF.

J is TRBJ2-1 and V is TRBV15; 10 bases align to TRBD1. There are 18 residues in the CDR3. Germline loops: CDR1 LNHNV, CDR2 YYDKDF (reference sequence). V lost 3 bases and J lost 3; bases outside the gene matches: 11. The CDR3 DNA sequence: TGTGCCACCAGCAGGTCGGACAGGGGGGTTTCTGGCTACAATGAGCAGTTCTTC. This codes for CATSRSDRGVSGYNEQFF. The entire variable domain, with the rest obtained from reference TRBV15 and TRBJ2-1, is as follows: DAMVIQNPRYQVTQFGKPVTLSCSQTLNHNVMYWYQQKSSQAPKLLFHYYDKDFNNEADTPDNFQSRRPNTSFCFLDIRSPGLGDTAMYLCATSRSDRGVSGYNEQFFGPGTRLTVL.

The V gene is TRBV21-1, the J gene TRBJ1-2. TRBV21-1 is classified as a pseudogene. CDR3 size: 14 residues. CDR3 bases: TGTGCCAGCAGCAAATTGCGACCGACTTATGGCTACACCTTC. Translation: CASSKLRPTYGYTF.

In its sample, this clone was seen once. The rearrangement joins TRBV9 to TRBJ1-1; TRBD1 aligns across 7 bases. Germline assignment: CDR1 SGDLS and CDR2 YYNGEE. CDR3 size: 15 residues. The junction had 9 bases not matched to a gene; V was cut back by 5 bases and J by 2 bases. The CDR3 nucleotides are TGTGCCAGCAGTCCAACTCGACAGGGCAACACTGAAGCTTTCTTT. It yields the protein CASSPTRQGNTEAFF.

The rearrangement joins TRBV6-6 to TRBJ2-7, with 11 positions matching TRBD2. Germline V gene lookup returns CDR1 MNHNY and CDR2 SVGAGI (reference sequence). The CDR3 length is 16 residues. After removal of 6 bases from V and 1 base from J, the junction contained 8 bases not matched to a gene. The CDR3 DNA reads as TGTGCCAGCAGCCCCCAGGCTAGCGGGAGGTCCTACGAGCAGTACTTC. Translating it yields CASSPQASGRSYEQYF.

The chain is built from TRBV30 and TRBJ2-3; 12 bases line up with TRBD2. The J segment lost 2 bases and the V segment lost 5 bases, leaving 2 bases of the junction unmatched. Looked up from germline, CDR1 is GTSNPN and CDR2 is SVGIG (reference sequence). The CDR3 has 14 amino acids. CDR3 amino acids: CAWGLAGITDTQYF. In DNA, the CDR3 is TGTGCCTGGGGACTAGCGGGAATCACAGATACGCAGTATTTT.

The CDR3 DNA is TGTGCCACCAGCAGAGATGAAATAACAGGGACTAACTATGGCTACACCTTC. It specifies CATSRDEITGTNYGYTF. The chain joins TRBV15 to TRBJ1-2, with TRBD1 as a possible D gene (6 bases). The V gene lost 0 bases and the J gene lost 0 bases, with 14 bases spanning the gap. The CDR3 is 17 residues long. Germline V gene data show CDR1 as LNHNV and CDR2 as YYDKDF (reference sequence). The full variable domain, rest sourced from reference TRBV15 and TRBJ1-2, is DAMVIQNPRYQVTQFGKPVTLSCSQTLNHNVMYWYQQKSSQAPKLLFHYYDKDFNNEADTPDNFQSRRPNTSFCFLDIRSPGLGDTAMYLCATSRDEITGTNYGYTFGSGTRLTVV.

The rearrangement uses TRBV27 and TRBJ1-1, with D hard to call. CDR1 is MNHEY, CDR2 SMNVEV, per germline (reference sequence). CDR3 length equals 11 residues. V shed 3 bases and J shed 8 bases, with 7 bases lying between them. Written as DNA, the CDR3 is TGTGCCAGCAGTTTGTTCCGGGAAGCTTTCTTT. Translating it yields CASSLFREAFF.

Notes on this clone: At one of its ends the junction is not consistent with the germline gene, which may arise from a read error. The CDR3 sequence: CVSSLRENTEAFF. Written as DNA, the CDR3 is TGCGTCAGCAGCCTCAGGGAGAACACTGAAGCTTTCTTT. This chain joins TRBV4-3 and TRBJ1-1, with a possible D match to TRBD1 (5 bases). The germline CDR1 and CDR2 sequences are LGHNA and YSLEER. The CDR3 has 13 amino acids.

On this clone: The junction and the germline gene differ at one end; a read error may be behind it. V usage is TRBV7-9 and J usage is TRBJ1-2; 7 positions agree with TRBD1. Per germline, CDR1 SEHNR and CDR2 FQNEAQ (reference sequence). This CDR3 spans 14 amino acids. CDR3 region: CSSSLDETGPGYTF. CDR3 nucleotide sequence: TGTTCCAGCAGCTTAGATGAGACAGGGCCTGGCTACACCTTC.

Here the CDR3 DNA reads TGCGCCAGCAGCTGGACAGTTGGACAAGACTATGGCTACACCTTC. Residues: CASSWTVGQDYGYTF. V is TRBV5-1 and J is TRBJ1-2; possible D gene TRBD1, 6 bases. Trimming pared 3 bases from V and 3 bases from J, leaving 15 bases between. The CDR3 runs to 15 residues. The germline V gene encodes CDR1 SGHRS and CDR2 YFSETQ.

This sequence joins TRBV19 and TRBJ2-2; 7 bases are shared with TRBD2. V gave up 7 bases and J gave up 2 bases; unmatched junction bases: 13. Germline CDR1 is LNHDA and CDR2 is SQIVND (reference sequence). The CDR3 runs to 17 residues. The CDR3 DNA reads TGTGCCAGTATGGGGGGAGGGTTGTCTTTCAACACCGGGGAGCTGTTTTTT. Translation: CASMGGGLSFNTGELFF.

CDR3 loop: CASKTGTSNTEAFF. The CDR3 DNA follows: TGTGCCAGCAAAACAGGGACGTCCAACACTGAAGCTTTCTTT. The chain joins TRBV6-6 to TRBJ1-1; maybe TRBD1 (6 bases). The CDR3 has 14 residues. Germline V gives CDR1 MNHNY, CDR2 SVGAGI (reference sequence). V shed 7 bases and J shed 2 bases, with 14 bases lying between them.

The chain recombines TRBV6-5 with TRBJ2-7; D unresolved. Germline CDR1 MNHEY, CDR2 SVGAGI. The CDR3 covers 14 residues. The V end lost 0 bases, the J end lost 3 bases, and 9 bases lay between the germline ends. The CDR3 DNA reads as TGTGCCAGCAGTTACTCTTTTGGTAGCTACGAGCAGTACTTC. It specifies CASSYSFGSYEQYF.

This chain links TRBV5-4 with TRBJ2-2, with D possibly being TRBD2 (5 bases). Germline values: CDR1 SGHNT, CDR2 YYREEE (reference sequence). The ends were cut back, 2 bases at V and 7 bases at J, with 12 bases in the middle. This CDR3 region has 14 residues. CDR3 in amino acids: CASSFRLAGGELFF. In DNA form, the CDR3 reads TGTGCCAGCAGCTTTAGGCTAGCCGGCGGGGAGCTGTTTTTT.